This TCR beta chain was recorded in a study of blood T cell repertoires in COVID-19 (dated by TCRdb to the early 2020s). Notes on the research overall: Samples from collaborators originated in the United States, Italy and Spain and spanned both the acute and convalescent phases of COVID-19. The prospective study material was composed of cDNA or gDNA derived from T cells, B-cell-depleted T cells, or PBMCs. Deeply sampled blood TCRbeta repertoires from subjects exposed to, actively infected with, or recovered from COVID-19 were included in the dataset. A freely available public database, intended as a resource for researchers studying the immune response to SARS-CoV-2, is where the repertoires were released. Samples were obtained from the ongoing ImmuneRACE study (first 160 participants) and from 1,200 or so subjects provided by 6 global collaborators. Sample metadata almost always included a de-identified subject ID, COVID-19 status, age in years and sex. Where available, HLA class I and class II types were taken from metadata supplied by the sample provider and were not determined by assay-based typing.

TCRbeta CDR3 regions were amplified from genomic DNA by means of the immunoSEQ Assay, a bias-controlled multiplex PCR. Per the original workflow: The number of nucleated cells in each sample was estimated from the amplification of reference gene primers within the assay. To quantify the absolute abundance of each unique TCRbeta CDR3 rearrangement, sequence reads were collapsed and filtered. For each sample, productive Simpson clonality was calculated as the square root of Simpson's diversity index across productive rearrangements. What TCRdb holds here is the immuneACCESS table cut down to in-frame rearrangements. Part of the clones is not present; checked against another copy, under half of the missing clones reflect an unresolved V gene, and the others are unexplained. The DNA was the basis for D and trimming; V, J and clone size are from that table. The sample has about 300,000 clones on record, over 75% of them singletons. The ten largest clonotypes hold about an eighth of the sample.

The full study reports these points: How much clinical and demographic metadata was included differed by source and by participant, and the metadata was provided uncurated.

The table lists this clone with a few counts. It lacks a known antigen. Per-base quality was not reported, and no clone a single base away is much larger than it. Relative to germline, V is 3 bases shorter and J is 2 bases shorter, with 5 bases between their ends. As encoded in the germline V gene, CDR1 is MRHNA while CDR2 is SNTAGT. The CDR3 goes from the cysteine to the phenylalanine over 13 residues. Just the 39-base CDR3 DNA is kept, in frame starting at base 1. Each collaborating institution followed its own protocols to collect whole blood in K2EDTA tubes. For TCRbeta analysis, collaborator samples were shipped as frozen whole blood, as isolated PBMCs, or as DNA extracted from either sample type.

This clonotype was sampled from a human donor in a cohort sampled during active COVID-19. The sequenced sample was peripheral blood. Recombination connected TRBV6-4 to TRBJ2-1; no D gene is confidently identified. The DNA sequence follows: TGTGCCAGCAGTGAACTTCCCTACAATGAGCAGTTCTTC. This encodes CASSELPYNEQFF.